This TCR beta chain appears in the sequencing data of a study of blood T cells in healthy people across ages. Study summary: There was about one barcoded beta molecule captured by template switching per two T cells.

The sample holds a few counts of this clonotype. What it recognizes is unknown. Every sample yielded at least 6.5 million isolated PBMCs. Whole-study findings and limits: Naive CD4+ cell counts and diversity both ran higher in long-lived than in aged donors. Roughly linear age-related decline in beta diversity appeared, significant by age around 40.

Germline V gene sequence: CDR1 LGHNA, CDR2 YNFKEQ. This CDR3 region has 13 residues. Trimming took 3 bases from V and 8 from J, leaving 11 bases between them. Alongside a J-beta primer mix, a sample-barcoded 5' primer served in a second PCR lasting about 7 to 12 cycles. TCRdb reprocessed the 5' RACE reads with MiXCR, giving one entry per CDR3 protein. The table includes hundreds of thousands of distinct CDR3 sequences, 35% to 50% detected once. Sequencing was done on a sample of blood. The rearrangement uses TRBV4-2 and TRBJ2-1; D uncertain. The sequence was collected from a man aged 80 or over in good health. The CDR3 loop is CASSHGGRDEQFF. For the CDR3, the DNA is TGTGCCAGCAGCCATGGCGGCCGCGATGAGCAGTTCTTC.